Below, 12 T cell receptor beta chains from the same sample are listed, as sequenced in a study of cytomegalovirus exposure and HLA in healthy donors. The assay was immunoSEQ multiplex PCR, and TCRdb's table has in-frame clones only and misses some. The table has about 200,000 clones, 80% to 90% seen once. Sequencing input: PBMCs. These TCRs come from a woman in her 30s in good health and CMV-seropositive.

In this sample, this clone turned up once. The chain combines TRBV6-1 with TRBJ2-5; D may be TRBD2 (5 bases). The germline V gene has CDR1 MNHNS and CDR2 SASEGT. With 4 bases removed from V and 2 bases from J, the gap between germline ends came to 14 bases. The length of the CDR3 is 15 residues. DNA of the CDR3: TGTGCCAGCAGTGGTCTGGGGTCGGGGCAAGAGACCCAGTACTTC. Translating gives CASSGLGSGQETQYF.

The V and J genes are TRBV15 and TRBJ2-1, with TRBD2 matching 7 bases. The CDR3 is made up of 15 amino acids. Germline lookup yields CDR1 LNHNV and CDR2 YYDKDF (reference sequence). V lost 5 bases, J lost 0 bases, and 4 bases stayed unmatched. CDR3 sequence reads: CATSGLAASYNEQFF. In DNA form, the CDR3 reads TGTGCCACCAGCGGCCTAGCGGCCTCCTACAATGAGCAGTTCTTC.

The CDR3 DNA sequence: TGTGCCAGCAGCTCCCGAGCGGACAGCTCCTACAATGAGCAGTTCTTC. It is translated as CASSSRADSSYNEQFF. The rearrangement uses TRBV11-3 and TRBJ2-1, with D possibly matching TRBD1 (6 bases). Germline-derived CDR1 and CDR2 are SGHNT and YENEEA. The V end lost 4 bases, the J end lost 0 bases, and 13 bases lay between the germline ends. This CDR3 is 16 amino acids long.

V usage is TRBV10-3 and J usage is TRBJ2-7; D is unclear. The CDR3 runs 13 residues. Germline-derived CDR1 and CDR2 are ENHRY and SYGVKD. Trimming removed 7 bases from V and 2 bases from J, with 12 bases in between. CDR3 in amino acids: CAINQERPYEQYF. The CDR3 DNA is TGTGCCATCAACCAGGAAAGGCCCTACGAGCAGTACTTC.

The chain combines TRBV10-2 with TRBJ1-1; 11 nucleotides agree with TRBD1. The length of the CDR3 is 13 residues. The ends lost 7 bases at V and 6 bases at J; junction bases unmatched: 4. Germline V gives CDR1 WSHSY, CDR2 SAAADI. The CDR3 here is CASNGQGAAEAFF. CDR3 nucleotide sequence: TGCGCCAGCAACGGACAGGGGGCTGCTGAAGCTTTCTTT.

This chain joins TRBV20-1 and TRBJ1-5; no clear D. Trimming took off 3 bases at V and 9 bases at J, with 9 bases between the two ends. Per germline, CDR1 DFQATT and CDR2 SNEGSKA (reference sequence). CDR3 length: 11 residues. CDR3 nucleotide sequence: TGCAGTGCTAGTTTGGGCAGGCCCCAGCATTTT. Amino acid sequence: CSASLGRPQHF.

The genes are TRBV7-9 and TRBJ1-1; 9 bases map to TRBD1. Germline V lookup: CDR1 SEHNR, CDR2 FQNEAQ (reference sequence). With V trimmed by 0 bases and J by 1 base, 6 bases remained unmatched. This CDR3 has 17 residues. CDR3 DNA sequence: TGTGCCAGCAGCTTAGCAGCGGGGACAGGGAAGAACACTGAAGCTTTCTTT. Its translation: CASSLAAGTGKNTEAFF.

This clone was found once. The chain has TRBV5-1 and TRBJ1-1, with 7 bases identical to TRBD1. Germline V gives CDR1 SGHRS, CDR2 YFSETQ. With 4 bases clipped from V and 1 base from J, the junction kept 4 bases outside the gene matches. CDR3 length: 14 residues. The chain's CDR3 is CASSAGQANTEAFF. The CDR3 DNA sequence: TGCGCCAGCAGCGCAGGACAGGCGAACACTGAAGCTTTCTTT.

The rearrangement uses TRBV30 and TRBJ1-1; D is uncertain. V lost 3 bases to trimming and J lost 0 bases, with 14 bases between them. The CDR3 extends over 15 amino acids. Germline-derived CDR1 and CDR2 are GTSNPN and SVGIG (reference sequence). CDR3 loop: CAWRYSGSVNTEAFF. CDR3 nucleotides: TGTGCCTGGAGATACTCCGGGAGCGTGAACACTGAAGCTTTCTTT. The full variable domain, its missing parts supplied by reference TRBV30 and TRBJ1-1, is SQTIHQWPATLVQPVGSPLSLECTVEGTSNPNLYWYRQAAGRGLQLLFYSVGIGQISSEVPQNLSASRPQDRQFILSSKKLLLSDSGFYLCAWRYSGSVNTEAFFGQGTRLTVV.

The chain's CDR3 is CASSSGLQGNQPQHF. CDR3 nucleotide sequence: TGTGCCAGCAGCTCAGGACTCCAGGGCAATCAGCCCCAGCATTTT. This chain links TRBV9 with TRBJ1-5; no definite D call. Germline V lookup: CDR1 SGDLS, CDR2 YYNGEE. This CDR3 spans 15 amino acids. V dropped 4 bases and J dropped 2 bases, with 13 bases sitting between them.

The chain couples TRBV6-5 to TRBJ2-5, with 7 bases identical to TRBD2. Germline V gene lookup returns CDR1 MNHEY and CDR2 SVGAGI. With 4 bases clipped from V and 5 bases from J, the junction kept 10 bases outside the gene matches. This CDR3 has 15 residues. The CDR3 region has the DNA TGTGCCAGCAGTTCCGGCGGGAGAGGAGGGGAGACCCAGTACTTC. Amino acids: CASSSGGRGGETQYF.

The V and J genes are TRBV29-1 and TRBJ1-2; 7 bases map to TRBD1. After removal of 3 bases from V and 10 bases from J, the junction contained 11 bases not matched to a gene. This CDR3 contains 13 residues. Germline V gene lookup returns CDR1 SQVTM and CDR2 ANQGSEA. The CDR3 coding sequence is TGCAGCGTTGATTTTCGACAGGGCCGAGACTACACCTTC. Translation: CSVDFRQGRDYTF.